This T cell receptor beta chain is drawn from a study of cytomegalovirus exposure and HLA in healthy donors. This PCR relied on a set of 60 Vbeta primers and 13 Jbeta primers. Using immunoSEQ multiplex PCR, the repertoire was profiled, and TCRdb retains in-frame clones only, with some absent. In the table there are 180,000 or so clones, about 80% of which are singletons. With respect to this clone: The antigen is not known.

CDR1 is LGHNA, CDR2 YNFKEQ, per germline. There are 17 residues in the CDR3. Trimming pared 0 bases from V and 10 bases from J, leaving 22 bases between. Study-level points and caveats: Generally TCR sequences proved uncommon, though certain public TCRs appeared in numerous donors.

The sequencing sample was made of PBMCs. The clonotype originates from a woman aged 45-59 years in good health and CMV-seronegative. The chain combines TRBV4-2 with TRBJ2-1; D perhaps matches TRBD2 (5 bases). This CDR3 is CASSQETALVASQEQFF. The CDR3 DNA reads as TGTGCCAGCAGCCAAGAAACCGCTCTTGTAGCGAGCCAGGAGCAGTTCTTC.